The 17 T cell receptor beta chains given below trace back to one sample, sequenced in a study of cytomegalovirus exposure and HLA in healthy donors. It was with 60 Vbeta and 13 Jbeta primers that the PCR ran. Data came from immunoSEQ multiplex PCR; TCRdb stores just in-frame clones and leaves some out. The repertoire consists of around 53,000 clones, with approximately 82% occurring once and the leading ten covering 2.5% to 3%. The sample was PBMCs. All receptors derive from a man aged 50 or older in good health and CMV-seronegative.

The chain joins TRBV6-5 to TRBJ2-3, with D perhaps TRBD2 (5 bases). Deletions cut 5 bases from V and 1 base from J, with 10 bases between. Germline-derived CDR1 and CDR2 are MNHEY and SVGAGI. The CDR3 sequence is 14 residues long. DNA for the CDR3: TGTGCCAGCAGTGGCCTCGGGGGCACAGATACGCAGTATTTT. Translating it yields CASSGLGGTDTQYF.

This sequence joins TRBV9 and TRBJ2-7; perhaps TRBD2 as D (5 bases). This CDR3 comprises 17 residues. Germline V lookup: CDR1 SGDLS, CDR2 YYNGEE. Trimming shortened V by 0 bases and J by 6 bases, and 22 bases separated the two germline ends. The CDR3 coding sequence is TGTGCCAGCAGCGTAGGATTTAATACGGGGTCCAATGTCGAGCAGTACTTC. Protein: CASSVGFNTGSNVEQYF.

The chain employs TRBV10-1 and TRBJ2-7, with D maybe TRBD1 (5 bases). The germline CDR1 and CDR2 sequences are WNHNN and SYGVQD (reference sequence). V dropped 0 bases and J dropped 3 bases, with 6 bases sitting between them. This CDR3 is built from 13 residues. The CDR3 coding sequence is TGCGCCAGCAGTGAGTCAGGGGTCTACGAGCAGTACTTC. Protein sequence: CASSESGVYEQYF.

This chain connects TRBV7-3 to TRBJ2-3; 9 bases map to TRBD2. With 2 bases clipped from V and 4 bases from J, the junction kept 4 bases outside the gene matches. Germline V gives CDR1 SGHTA, CDR2 FQGTGA. CDR3 length: 15 residues. In DNA form, the CDR3 reads TGTGCCAGCAGCTTAGGGCGGGGGGGCCCAGATACGCAGTATTTT. As protein: CASSLGRGGPDTQYF.

The J gene is TRBJ1-3, the V gene TRBV18; D not resolved. This CDR3 spans 18 amino acids. Germline V lookup: CDR1 KGHSH, CDR2 LQKENI. V was pared by 1 base and J by 0 bases, with 16 bases between. CDR3 DNA: TGTGCCAGCTCACCACTGGGCCCAGAACCCAGCTCTGGAAACACCATATATTTT. Protein sequence: CASSPLGPEPSSGNTIYF.

The rearrangement links TRBV15 to TRBJ1-5; 7 bases fit TRBD1. V shed 4 bases, J shed 4 bases, and the junction held 4 bases outside the gene matches. This CDR3 region has 14 residues. Germline V lookup: CDR1 LNHNV, CDR2 YYDKDF (reference sequence). CDR3 DNA: TGTGCCACCAGCACATACAGGGGTAATCAGCCCCAGCATTTT. Translated: CATSTYRGNQPQHF.

The chain recombines TRBV9 with TRBJ2-1; maybe TRBD2 (7 bases). The length of the CDR3 is 16 residues. Trimming removed 2 bases from V and 1 base from J, with 13 bases in between. Germline V gives CDR1 SGDLS, CDR2 YYNGEE. CDR3 sequence: CASSVGGRGSYNEQFF. The DNA of the CDR3 is TGTGCCAGCAGCGTGGGGGGGCGGGGGTCCTACAATGAGCAGTTCTTC.

The rearrangement links TRBV7-9 to TRBJ1-6, with D maybe TRBD1 (5 bases). The germline V gene has CDR1 SEHNR and CDR2 FQNEAQ (reference sequence). This CDR3 is 14 amino acids long. V was pared by 5 bases and J by 7 bases, with 12 bases between. The CDR3 spells CASSRDGHNSPLHF. The CDR3 nucleotides are TGTGCCAGCAGCAGAGACGGACACAATTCACCCCTCCACTTT.

The rearrangement uses TRBV4-3 and TRBJ1-5; D might be TRBD1 (6 bases). V gave up 4 bases and J gave up 7 bases, with 11 bases separating them. Looked up from germline, CDR1 is LGHNA and CDR2 is YSLEER. This CDR3 has 13 residues. The CDR3 nucleotides are TGCGCCAGCAGCCCTCAGAGGGGGCAGCCCCAGCATTTT. It is translated as CASSPQRGQPQHF.

CDR3: CASSTTGVWSNQPQHF. The CDR3 DNA follows: TGTGCCAGTAGTACGACAGGGGTTTGGAGCAATCAGCCCCAGCATTTT. The chain links TRBV19 to TRBJ1-5; 8 bases are shared with TRBD1. This CDR3 contains 16 residues. Germline CDR1 and CDR2: LNHDA and SQIVND (reference sequence). With V trimmed by 4 bases and J by 1 base, 6 bases remained unmatched. The whole variable domain, filled in from reference TRBV19 and TRBJ1-5, reads DGGITQSPKYLFRKEGQNVTLSCEQNLNHDAMYWYRQDPGQGLRLIYYSQIVNDFQKGDIAEGYSVSREKKESFPLTVTSAQKNPTAFYLCASSTTGVWSNQPQHFGDGTRLSIL.

By proportion, this clone is medium-sized. The chain recombines TRBV7-9 with TRBJ2-3, with unresolved D. Germline V lookup: CDR1 SEHNR, CDR2 FQNEAQ (reference sequence). The CDR3 contains 14 residues. V shed 5 bases and J shed 5 bases, with 14 bases lying between them. The CDR3 region has the DNA TGTGCCAGCAGCGCACTCACTTACGGAGATACGCAGTATTTT. It specifies CASSALTYGDTQYF.

The chain uses TRBV27 and TRBJ2-3; D uncertain. Trimming cost V 6 bases and J 4 bases, with 17 bases left between them. Germline values: CDR1 MNHEY, CDR2 SMNVEV (reference sequence). The CDR3 has 15 residues. CDR3 DNA: TGTGCCAGCAGCACACCCAGAATTTTCCCAGATACGCAGTATTTT. Residues: CASSTPRIFPDTQYF.

The chain uses TRBV4-1 and TRBJ1-1; 7 bases are a match to TRBD1. This CDR3 has 19 amino acids. Germline CDR1 reads MGHRA; CDR2 reads YSYEKL. With V trimmed by 1 base and J by 0 bases, 14 bases remained unmatched. The CDR3 nucleotides read TGCGCCAGCAGCCAAGTTCCCTCAGGGGGGACCAAAATGAACACTGAAGCTTTCTTT. Translated: CASSQVPSGGTKMNTEAFF.

This chain uses TRBV5-4 with TRBJ2-2; the match to TRBD2 covers 13 bases. From germline, CDR1 is SGHNT and CDR2 YYREEE (reference sequence). CDR3 length: 17 amino acids. The J segment lost 3 bases and the V segment lost 3 bases, leaving 5 bases of the junction unmatched. The DNA of the CDR3 is TGTGCCAGCAGCTCGACGGGACTAGCGGGATACACCGGGGAGCTGTTTTTT. This gives the protein CASSSTGLAGYTGELFF.

The rearrangement joins TRBV5-5 to TRBJ1-1; 10 bases line up with TRBD1. The CDR3 extends over 15 amino acids. V lost 0 bases, J lost 10 bases, and 9 bases stayed unmatched. CDR1 is SGHKS, CDR2 YYEKEE, per germline (reference sequence). As DNA, the CDR3 is TGTGCCAGCAGCTTGGAGGGGACAGGGGAGAAAGGAGCTTTCTTT. Translation gives CASSLEGTGEKGAFF.

V gene TRBV7-2 combines with J gene TRBJ2-3, with D perhaps matching TRBD1 (6 bases). CDR3 length equals 16 residues. Germline CDR1 SGHTA, CDR2 FQGNSA. V gave up 0 bases and J gave up 2 bases, with 12 bases separating them. The CDR3 coding sequence is TGTGCCAGCAGCTTAGCGGGGACACCATTCACAGATACGCAGTATTTT. Its translation is CASSLAGTPFTDTQYF.

The V call is TRBV19, the J call TRBJ1-4, with D unclear. With 8 bases removed from V and 8 bases from J, the gap between germline ends came to 9 bases. Germline loops: CDR1 LNHDA, CDR2 SQIVND (reference sequence). This CDR3 spans 11 amino acids. The CDR3 protein is CASHNEEKLFF. The CDR3, as DNA: TGTGCCAGTCACAATGAAGAAAAACTGTTTTTT. The full variable domain, completed using reference TRBV19 and TRBJ1-4, is DGGITQSPKYLFRKEGQNVTLSCEQNLNHDAMYWYRQDPGQGLRLIYYSQIVNDFQKGDIAEGYSVSREKKESFPLTVTSAQKNPTAFYLCASHNEEKLFFGSGTQLSVL.